What follows describes a single T cell receptor beta chain. Its antigen target is currently unknown. Qualities for individual bases were not recorded, and no much larger clone is one base off. This entry comes from a study of PD-1 blockade in classical Hodgkin lymphoma (dated by TCRdb to between 2020 and 2021). At the level of the whole study: Nivolumab dosing was 3 mg/kg intravenously every 2 weeks, continuing until either disease progression or unacceptable toxicity. The study used TCR beta sequencing and CyTOF to define a peripheral blood immune signature of response to PD-1 blockade in classical Hodgkin lymphoma.

The intended sense of this specimen's time point label: cycle 2 day 1 (C2D1) of nivolumab. All trial patients had relapsed after autologous stem cell transplantation, with cohorts A, B and C differing in prior brentuximab vedotin exposure. The trial cohort comprised some 60 patients with relapsed/refractory classical Hodgkin lymphoma whose best overall responses were complete response, partial response or progressive disease. In the multi-cohort phase II CheckMate 205 trial, trial patients received single-agent nivolumab. Best overall response was determined by an independent review committee according to the 2007 International Working Group response criteria. Trial PBMCs were collected just before the start of nivolumab (C1D1) and during therapy at cycle 2 day 1 and cycle 4 day 1. Peripheral blood was collected in 8 mL Vacutainer Cell Preparation Tubes, from which PBMCs were isolated by centrifugation and then cryopreserved.

From a lookup of the germline V gene, CDR1 and CDR2 are MNHNS and SASEGT. After removal of 3 bases from V and 6 bases from J, the junction retains 6 bases not matched to a gene. Counted from cysteine to phenylalanine, this CDR3 has 14 amino acids. Just CDR3 DNA is preserved here, 42 bases in frame from base 1. What the research found in general, with its limitations: Lower diversity was observed in patients in whom nivolumab was started less than 1 year after ASCT, and these patients were excluded from later analyses so that confounding by immune reconstitution would be avoided. The study covered only a single clinical trial cohort, and the causes of the repertoire differences, possibly disease activity or prior therapy, were still not defined. By C4D1, a significant rise was seen in CD4+ TCR diversity but not in CD8+ TCR diversity (p=0.0027 vs p=0.16), and the rise was most apparent among complete responders (p=0.02). Baseline TCR diversity was reported to be lower in newly diagnosed patients than in healthy donors, and even lower in relapsed/refractory patients. Baseline diversity similar to that of newly diagnosed patients was observed in trial patients achieving complete response, whereas significantly lower diversity was observed in partial responders and progressors.

The Qiagen DNeasy kit was used to extract genomic DNA both from unsorted PBMCs and from the negatively selected CD4+ and CD8+ fractions. Using primers that anneal to V and J segments, immunoSEQ multiplex PCR amplified the TCR beta CDR3 regions. A synthetic immune receptor repertoire was used to minimize amplification bias, and remaining bias was computationally removed after sequencing. The study's processing was this. Repertoire diversity was quantified as the Shannon entropy index using custom Python scripts. Unsorted, CD4+ and CD8+ repertoires were analyzed separately, except for combined analyses in which CD4+ and CD8+ sequences were merged in silico. Clonal expansion was defined as at least a 2-fold frequency increase after treatment relative to C1D1, with a pseudocount of 0.5 for undetected baseline clones. Clones with 0 or 1 copy at C1D1 were classified as singleton clones, and clones with 2 or more copies were classified as non-singleton clones. Clones expanded in unsorted samples were assigned a CD4+, CD8+ or unknown annotation through matching of protein sequences in sorted samples from the same patient. Wilcoxon tests on paired samples were used to test diversity changes from C1D1 to C4D1. Not all clones reach the TCRdb copy of this immuneACCESS table, which keeps in-frame sequences only. Checked studies attribute under half of the gap to unresolved V genes and leave the rest unexplained. The V and J calls and clone size come from that table; D and trimming were worked out from the DNA. The sample yields about 85,000 clones; 85% to 95% were counted once. Over 2.5% of the sample is held by the ten biggest clonotypes.

This TCR derives from a human donor with classical Hodgkin lymphoma. The input for sequencing was peripheral blood mononuclear cells (PBMCs), taken before the second cycle of nivolumab. The chain links TRBV6-1 with TRBJ1-2; TRBD1 agrees with 8 junctional bases. The nucleotides read TGTGCCAGCAGTGATGGTGGACAGGGACATGGCTACACCTTC. This sequence encodes CASSDGGQGHGYTF.